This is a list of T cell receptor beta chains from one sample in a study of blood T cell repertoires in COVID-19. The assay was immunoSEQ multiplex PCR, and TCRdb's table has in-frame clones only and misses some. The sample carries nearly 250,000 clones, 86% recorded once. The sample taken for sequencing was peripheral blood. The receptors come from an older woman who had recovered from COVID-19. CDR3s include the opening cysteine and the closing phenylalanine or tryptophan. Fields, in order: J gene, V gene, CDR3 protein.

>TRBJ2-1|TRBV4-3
CASSQAARSYNEQFF
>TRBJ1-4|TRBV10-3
CAISAGFGEKLFF
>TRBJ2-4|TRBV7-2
CASSFLAVGAKNIQYF
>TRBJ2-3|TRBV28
CASTPGHLSTDTQYF
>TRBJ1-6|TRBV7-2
CASRGQGVLVGNSPLHF
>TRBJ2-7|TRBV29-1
CSVGTLYEQYF
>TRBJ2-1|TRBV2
CASTMKTTNYNEQFF
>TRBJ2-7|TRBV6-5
CASSYEHSLEQYF
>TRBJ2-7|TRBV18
CASSPRLVPSGGLTAGYEQYF
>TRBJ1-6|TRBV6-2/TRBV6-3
CASSWGQSSPLHF
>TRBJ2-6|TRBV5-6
CASSSQGAGANVLTF
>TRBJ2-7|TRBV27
CASSSRGQHYEQYF
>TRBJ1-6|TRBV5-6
CASSFRRGSYNSPLHF
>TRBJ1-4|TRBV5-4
CASSLNRDSMGKLFF
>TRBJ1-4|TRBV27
CASSPVLSLRGKKLFF
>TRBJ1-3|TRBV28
CASSPQGARGNTIYF
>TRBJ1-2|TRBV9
CASSVGGVNYGYTF
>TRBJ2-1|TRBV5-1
CASSFQGPYNEQFF
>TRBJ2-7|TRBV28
CASSLYGGYEQYF
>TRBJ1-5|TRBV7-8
CASSLLRMEQPQHF
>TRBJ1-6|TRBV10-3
CAISLGVGNSPLHF
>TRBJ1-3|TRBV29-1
CSGIQTGSPSGNTIYF
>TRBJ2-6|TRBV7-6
CASSGTVRIGANVLTF
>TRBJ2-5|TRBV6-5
CASRRTGQETQYF
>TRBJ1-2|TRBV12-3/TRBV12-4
CASSFAAGDGYTF
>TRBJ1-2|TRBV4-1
CASSQETGTVYGYTF
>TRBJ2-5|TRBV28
CASSFNSQETQYF
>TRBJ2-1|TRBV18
CASSLGLAGELSGNEQFF
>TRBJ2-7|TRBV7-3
CASSPSGREDNEQYF
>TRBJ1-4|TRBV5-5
CASSWAGNEKLFF
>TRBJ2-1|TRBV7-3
CASSLAGGEDEQFF
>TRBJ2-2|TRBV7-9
CASPTGTLRELFF
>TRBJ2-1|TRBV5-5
CASSLAVAGGPSDNEQFF
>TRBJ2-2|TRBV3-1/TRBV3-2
CASSLGRVNTGELFF
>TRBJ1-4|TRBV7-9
CASSLTPDEKLFF
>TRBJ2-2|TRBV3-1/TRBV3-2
CASSQARKVNTGELFF
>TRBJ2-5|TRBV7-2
CASSLGWTEETQYF
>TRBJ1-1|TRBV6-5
CASGGEQNTEAFF
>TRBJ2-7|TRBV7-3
CASSPEGRAGGEQYF
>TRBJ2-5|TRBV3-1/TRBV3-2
CASSKRGGRETQYF